Listed below are T cell receptor beta chains from one sample, sequenced in a study of CD8+CD57+ T cells in acquired aplastic anemia. TCRdb analysed the reads with MiXCR anew, one entry per CDR3 protein. The table records 150,000 to 200,000 distinct CDR3 sequences, under 55% of them present only once. Sequencing used sorted CD4+, CD8+, or CD8+CD57+ T cells (not recorded which) from PBMCs. The source of these receptors is a human donor in good health. Each CDR3 is given with its conserved first and last residue. The D gene is left open where the match is weak. Rows give clone size only sometimes, using once, few, many, or a class for an expanded clone.

D	V	size	J	CDR3	DNA
NA	TRBV25-1	many	TRBJ2-1	CASSGSGSYNEQFF	TGTGCCAGCAGTGGTTCTGGCTCCTACAATGAGCAGTTCTTC
NA	TRBV2	NA	TRBJ2-1	CASSAGLTVEFF	TGTGCCAGCAGTGCTGGGTTGACAGTGGAGTTCTTC
NA	TRBV19	many	TRBJ1-4	CASSKRTANYEKLFF	TGTGCCAGTAGTAAGAGGACAGCGAACTATGAAAAACTGTTTTTT
TRBD2	TRBV20-1	many	TRBJ2-2	CSASGILAGGPNTGELFF	TGCAGTGCTAGTGGGATACTAGCGGGAGGGCCGAACACCGGGGAGCTGTTTTTT
NA	TRBV2	NA	TRBJ1-6	CASKPGPNSPLHF	TGTGCCAGCAAACCGGGCCCTAATTCACCCCTCCACTTT
NA	TRBV5-1	NA	TRBJ2-5	CASSNLGPQETQYF	TGCGCCAGCAGCAACCTAGGTCCCCAAGAGACCCAGTACTTC
NA	TRBV7-2	many	TRBJ1-5	CASSLRGVGQPQHF	TGTGCCAGCAGCTTACGAGGGGTAGGTCAGCCCCAGCATTTT
NA	TRBV29-1	NA	TRBJ2-7	CSVDVEQYF	TGCAGCGTTGATGTCGAGCAGTACTTC
NA	TRBV2	NA	TRBJ1-1	CASTKEVRNTEAFF	TGTGCCAGCACGAAGGAGGTCCGGAACACTGAAGCTTTCTTT
NA	TRBV7-2	many	TRBJ1-2	CASSQTGTHYGYTF	TGTGCCAGCAGCCAAACCGGGACTCACTATGGCTACACCTTC
TRBD1	TRBV2	NA	TRBJ1-4	CASSETFSGRGRLSGERLFF	TGTGCCAGCAGTGAAACTTTCTCTGGGAGGGGGCGTCTTTCCGGTGAAAGACTGTTTTTT
NA	TRBV11-2	NA	TRBJ2-5	CASSLVGVGRRRETQYF	TGTGCCAGCAGCTTAGTCGGGGTGGGGCGTCGTCGGGAGACCCAGTACTTC
TRBD1	TRBV7-8	NA	TRBJ2-7	CASGDRGSPSSSYEQCF	TGTGCCAGCGGGGACAGGGGGAGCCCCTCGAGCTCCTACGAGCAGTGCTTC
TRBD1	TRBV19	many	TRBJ1-1	CASSIGGTGGTEAFF	TGTGCCAGTAGTATAGGAGGGACAGGGGGCACTGAAGCTTTCTTT
TRBD2	TRBV19	many	TRBJ2-5	CASSIGLLAGETQYF	TGTGCCAGTAGTATCGGGTTGCTAGCGGGAGAGACCCAGTACTTC
NA	TRBV29-1	NA	TRBJ1-1	CSVEEVGAGKQNTEAFF	TGCAGCGTTGAAGAAGTGGGTGCGGGGAAGCAGAACACTGAAGCTTTCTTT
TRBD2	TRBV11-2	NA	TRBJ2-7	CASSNLAGGPAEQYF	TGTGCCAGCAGCAATCTAGCGGGAGGGCCTGCCGAGCAGTACTTC
NA	TRBV7-9	NA	TRBJ2-1	CASRLQGNERFF	TGTGCCAGCAGACTTCAGGGAAATGAGCGGTTCTTC